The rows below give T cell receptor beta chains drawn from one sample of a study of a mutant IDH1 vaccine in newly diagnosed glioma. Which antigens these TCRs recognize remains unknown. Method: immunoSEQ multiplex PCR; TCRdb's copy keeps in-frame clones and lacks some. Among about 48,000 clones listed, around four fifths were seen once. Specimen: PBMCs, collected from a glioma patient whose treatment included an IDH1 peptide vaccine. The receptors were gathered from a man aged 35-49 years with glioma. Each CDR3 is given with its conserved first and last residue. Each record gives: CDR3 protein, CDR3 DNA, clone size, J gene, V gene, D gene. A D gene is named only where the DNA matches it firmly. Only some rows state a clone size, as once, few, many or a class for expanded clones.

CDR3: CASQTTEAFF
DNA: TGTGCCAGCCAGACCACTGAAGCTTTCTTT
size: NA
J: TRBJ1-1
V: TRBV2
D: NA

CDR3: CASSQWGYEQYF
DNA: TGTGCCAGCAGCCAATGGGGATACGAGCAGTACTTC
size: once
J: TRBJ2-7
V: TRBV7-9
D: NA

CDR3: CASSQHTSGEETQYF
DNA: TGCGCCAGCAGCCAGCATACTAGCGGGGAAGAGACCCAGTACTTC
size: NA
J: TRBJ2-5
V: TRBV4-1
D: TRBD2

CDR3: CASSPPRDTEAFF
DNA: TGTGCCAGCTCACCACCTCGGGACACTGAAGCTTTCTTT
size: NA
J: TRBJ1-1
V: TRBV18
D: NA

CDR3: CATELGETQYF
DNA: TGTGCCACCGAACTAGGAGAGACCCAGTACTTC
size: NA
J: TRBJ2-5
V: TRBV19
D: NA

CDR3: CASSLGPPNTEAFF
DNA: TGCGCCAGCAGCTTGGGGCCCCCGAACACTGAAGCTTTCTTT
size: NA
J: TRBJ1-1
V: TRBV5-1
D: NA

CDR3: CASSRQGNTEAFF
DNA: TGTGCCAGCAGCAGACAGGGGAACACTGAAGCTTTCTTT
size: few
J: TRBJ1-1
V: TRBV14
D: TRBD1

CDR3: CASSIGAVRASSPLHF
DNA: TGTGCCAGTAGTATAGGGGCGGTCAGGGCGTCATCACCCCTCCACTTT
size: few
J: TRBJ1-6
V: TRBV19
D: NA

CDR3: CASSLDPSSYGYTF
DNA: TGTGCCAGCAGCCTAGACCCCTCTTCCTATGGCTACACCTTC
size: NA
J: TRBJ1-2
V: TRBV9
D: NA

CDR3: CASNPDSRAGELFF
DNA: TGTGCCAGCAACCCCGACAGTCGAGCCGGGGAGCTGTTTTTT
size: NA
J: TRBJ2-2
V: TRBV6-5
D: NA

CDR3: CASSSYPGLTNEKLFF
DNA: TGTGCCAGCAGTTCATATCCGGGATTAACTAATGAAAAACTGTTTTTT
size: NA
J: TRBJ1-4
V: TRBV6-6
D: NA

CDR3: CASSPSVVGTGGAEAFF
DNA: TGTGCCAGCTCACCCTCCGTTGTTGGGACAGGAGGCGCTGAAGCTTTCTTT
size: NA
J: TRBJ1-1
V: TRBV18
D: TRBD1

CDR3: CAWSTGGTEAFF
DNA: TGTGCCTGGAGTACCGGTGGAACTGAAGCTTTCTTT
size: NA
J: TRBJ1-1
V: TRBV30
D: NA

CDR3: CASSLVELGQPQHF
DNA: TGTGCCAGCAGCTTAGTTGAGTTAGGCCAGCCCCAGCATTTT
size: NA
J: TRBJ1-5
V: TRBV7-8
D: NA

CDR3: CASSESRWDRDGYTF
DNA: TGTGCCAGCAGTGAGAGTAGGTGGGACCGGGACGGCTACACCTTC
size: NA
J: TRBJ1-2
V: TRBV6-1
D: NA

CDR3: CASKDQPQHF
DNA: TGTGCCAGCAAGGATCAGCCCCAGCATTTT
size: NA
J: TRBJ1-5
V: TRBV6-5
D: NA

CDR3: CASSLEWAGGKDGYTF
DNA: TGTGCCAGCAGCTTGGAGTGGGCAGGGGGCAAGGATGGCTACACCTTC
size: NA
J: TRBJ1-2
V: TRBV5-6
D: TRBD1

CDR3: CSVEPWGGGMNTEAFF
DNA: TGCAGCGTTGAACCCTGGGGAGGGGGCATGAACACTGAAGCTTTCTTT
size: once
J: TRBJ1-1
V: TRBV29-1
D: TRBD1

CDR3: CASSQRTDRSSYEQYF
DNA: TGTGCCAGCAGCCAACGAACCGACAGGAGCTCCTACGAGCAGTACTTC
size: once
J: TRBJ2-7
V: TRBV7-2
D: NA

CDR3: CASGLVGAGNTIYF
DNA: TGTGCTAGTGGTTTGGTTGGGGCTGGAAACACCATATATTTT
size: NA
J: TRBJ1-3
V: TRBV12-5
D: NA

CDR3: CASSNSRFHSPLHF
DNA: TGTGCCAGCAGCAATTCACGATTTCATTCACCCCTCCACTTT
size: NA
J: TRBJ1-6
V: TRBV21-1
D: NA

CDR3: CASSQDSFGEYSYEQYF
DNA: TGTGCCAGCAGCCAAGATTCGTTCGGGGAGTACTCCTACGAGCAGTACTTC
size: once
J: TRBJ2-7
V: TRBV14
D: NA

CDR3: CASSSPGWSTEAFF
DNA: TGTGCCAGCAGCTCCCCGGGGTGGAGCACTGAAGCTTTCTTT
size: few
J: TRBJ1-1
V: TRBV7-9
D: NA

CDR3: CASTILGQGNYGYTF
DNA: TGTGCCAGCACAATTTTAGGGCAGGGGAACTATGGCTACACCTTC
size: NA
J: TRBJ1-2
V: TRBV6-1
D: NA

CDR3: CASSELPGQGNNSPLHF
DNA: TGCGCCAGCAGTGAGCTCCCCGGACAGGGAAATAATTCACCCCTCCACTTT
size: NA
J: TRBJ1-6
V: TRBV10-2
D: TRBD1

CDR3: CASSQGGLRETQYF
DNA: TGCGCCAGCAGCCAGGGGGGACTCCGAGAGACCCAGTACTTC
size: NA
J: TRBJ2-5
V: TRBV4-1
D: NA

CDR3: CASSAATGGGEKLFF
DNA: TGTGCCAGCAGCGCCGCGACAGGGGGCGGAGAAAAACTGTTTTTT
size: NA
J: TRBJ1-4
V: TRBV9
D: TRBD1

CDR3: CASSPRLDTEAFF
DNA: TGTGCCAGCAGCCCTAGGTTGGACACTGAAGCTTTCTTT
size: few
J: TRBJ1-1
V: TRBV6-1
D: NA

CDR3: CASSESGDYGYTF
DNA: TGTGCCAGCAGTGAGTCCGGTGACTATGGCTACACCTTC
size: NA
J: TRBJ1-2
V: TRBV6-1
D: NA

CDR3: CASRPADRVDTQYF
DNA: TGTGCCAGCAGACCCGCGGACAGGGTAGATACGCAGTATTTT
size: NA
J: TRBJ2-3
V: TRBV27
D: TRBD1

CDR3: CASSYSSGQGNSPLHF
DNA: TGTGCCAGCAGTTACTCGTCAGGACAGGGAAATTCACCCCTCCACTTT
size: NA
J: TRBJ1-6
V: TRBV6-5
D: TRBD1

CDR3: CASSPRSNSPLHF
DNA: TGTGCCAGCAGCCCGAGAAGTAATTCACCCCTCCACTTT
size: NA
J: TRBJ1-6
V: TRBV11-1
D: NA

CDR3: CSAGPMQGMGRNTEAFF
DNA: TGCAGCGCAGGGCCTATGCAGGGGATGGGTAGGAACACTGAAGCTTTCTTT
size: NA
J: TRBJ1-1
V: TRBV29-1
D: NA

CDR3: CASSLTGTGIGYGYTF
DNA: TGTGCCAGCAGTTTAACCGGGACAGGGATTGGCTATGGCTACACCTTC
size: NA
J: TRBJ1-2
V: TRBV6-5
D: TRBD1

CDR3: CAITRVGRQPQGGPQHF
DNA: TGTGCCATCACCCGGGTGGGGAGACAGCCCCAAGGCGGGCCCCAGCATTTT
size: NA
J: TRBJ1-5
V: TRBV10-3
D: NA

CDR3: CASSVQGSSGNTIYF
DNA: TGTGCCAGCAGCGTTCAGGGGAGCTCTGGAAACACCATATATTTT
size: NA
J: TRBJ1-3
V: TRBV9
D: NA

CDR3: CASSLVAAGPETQYF
DNA: TGTGCCAGCAGCTTAGTAGCGGCGGGGCCAGAGACCCAGTACTTC
size: NA
J: TRBJ2-5
V: TRBV7-2
D: NA

CDR3: CASSLAVLARQETQYF
DNA: TGTGCCAGCAGCTTAGCGGTGTTAGCCCGCCAAGAGACCCAGTACTTC
size: NA
J: TRBJ2-5
V: TRBV7-6
D: NA